The 24 T cell receptor beta chains below were found in one sample sequenced in a study of neoadjuvant nivolumab and ipilimumab in lung cancer. Assay used: immunoSEQ multiplex PCR; TCRdb lists only in-frame clones, some missing. The profile shows 7,000 to 8,500 clones, 75% to 90% of them singletons. The sequencing used tumor tissue, collected after neoadjuvant nivolumab, alone or with ipilimumab, at or shortly before surgery. These TCRs come from an adult with non-small cell lung cancer. Some clones in this sample may be carry-over from other donors' samples.

The rearrangement uses TRBV11-2 and TRBJ2-3, with 8 bases that match TRBD1. The junction had 4 bases not matched to a gene; V was cut back by 5 bases and J by 3 bases. The CDR3 has 14 residues. Germline loops: CDR1 SGHAT, CDR2 FQNNGV. The CDR3 nucleotides read TGTGCCAGCAGCCCACGGACAGGGACAGATACGCAGTATTTT. It is translated as CASSPRTGTDTQYF.

V is TRBV7-9 and J is TRBJ1-2; 7 nucleotides agree with TRBD1. V lost 5 bases to trimming and J lost 4 bases; unmatched junction nucleotides: 10. Germline lookup yields CDR1 SEHNR and CDR2 FQNEAQ (reference sequence). CDR3 size: 15 residues. CDR3 nucleotides: TGTGCCAGCAGCCCTTGGACAGGACACGTCTATGGCTACACCTTC. Encoded protein: CASSPWTGHVYGYTF. Supplemented by reference TRBV7-9 and TRBJ1-2, the full variable domain reads DTGVSQNPRHKITKRGQNVTFRCDPISEHNRLYWYRQTLGQGPEFLTYFQNEAQLEKSRLLSDRFSAERPKGSFSTLEIQRTEQGDSAMYLCASSPWTGHVYGYTFGSGTRLTVV.

V and J are TRBV18 and TRBJ2-7; possible D gene TRBD1, 5 bases. Deletions cut 0 bases from V and 9 bases from J, with 12 bases between. Germline V CDR1 and CDR2: KGHSH, LQKENI. CDR3 length: 13 residues. The CDR3 coding sequence is TGTGCCAGCTCACCACCCTCAACAGGCGGGCAGTACTTC. It yields the protein CASSPPSTGGQYF.

The gene calls are TRBV10-2 and TRBJ1-1; D not resolved. CDR1 is WSHSY, CDR2 SAAADI, per germline. The V end lost 8 bases, the J end lost 8 bases, and 18 bases lay between the germline ends. The CDR3 sequence is 13 residues long. CDR3 sequence: CASRVPVSSEAFF. The CDR3 region has the DNA TGCGCCAGCCGGGTCCCGGTATCGAGCGAAGCTTTCTTT.

V gene TRBV18 combines with J gene TRBJ1-5; D is ambiguous. The CDR3 length is 13 residues. V lost 6 bases to trimming and J lost 5 bases, with 11 bases between them. The V gene's germline CDR1 is KGHSH and CDR2 LQKENI. CDR3 in DNA: TGTGCCAGCTCGGAGGGTCGAGATCAGCCCCAGCATTTT. This codes for CASSEGRDQPQHF.

The chain combines TRBV9 with TRBJ2-1, with TRBD2 matching 9 bases. CDR3 length: 16 residues. Per the germline V gene, CDR1 is SGDLS and CDR2 is YYNGEE. The V and J ends lost 2 bases and 8 bases, in that order; junction bases with no gene match: 11. CDR3: CASSVTSGLGSDEQFF. Here the CDR3 DNA reads TGTGCCAGCAGCGTTACTAGCGGGTTGGGTTCGGATGAGCAGTTCTTC.

The chain combines TRBV10-3 with TRBJ1-4, with 7 bases fitting TRBD1. Per the germline V gene, CDR1 is ENHRY and CDR2 is SYGVKD. V trimming: 10 bases; J trimming: 0 bases; junction bases outside the gene matches: 8. The CDR3 loop spans 15 amino acids. CDR3 amino acids: CATQGRVATNEKLFF. The CDR3 nucleotides read TGTGCCACACAGGGGAGGGTTGCAACTAATGAAAAACTGTTTTTT.

V and J are TRBV11-3 and TRBJ2-1; 12 bases are a match to TRBD2. Per the germline V gene, CDR1 is SGHNT and CDR2 is YENEEA. The CDR3 runs 18 residues. Germline trimming cut 1 base from V and 3 bases from J; bases unmatched to any gene: 7. The CDR3 nucleotides are TGTGCCAGCAGCTTAGCGACTAGCGGGAGAGGGAGCTACAATGAGCAGTTCTTC. The encoded protein is CASSLATSGRGSYNEQFF.

This sequence joins TRBV7-2 and TRBJ2-7; 7 bases are shared with TRBD2. There are 15 residues in the CDR3. Looked up from germline, CDR1 is SGHTA and CDR2 is FQGNSA. With V trimmed by 5 bases and J by 4 bases, 11 bases remained unmatched. The CDR3 reads CASSGGPSGVYEQYF. CDR3 nucleotide sequence: TGTGCCAGCAGCGGAGGGCCGAGCGGGGTATACGAGCAGTACTTC.

A single count supports this clone. The chain employs TRBV12-5 and TRBJ2-3; D possibly corresponds to TRBD1 (6 bases). Germline V gene lookup returns CDR1 LGHNT and CDR2 FRNRAP. The CDR3 runs to 15 residues. Between the trimmed V and J ends, which lost 7 bases and 4 bases, there was a span of 18 bases. The CDR3 loop reads CASEPPRGTPDTQYF. CDR3 DNA sequence: TGTGCTAGTGAACCGCCCAGGGGTACGCCAGATACGCAGTATTTT.

The genes are TRBV18 and TRBJ2-1, with 10 bases fitting TRBD2. Losses at the gene ends were 7 bases for V and 8 bases for J; bases not matched to a gene: 14. Looked up from germline, CDR1 is KGHSH and CDR2 is LQKENI. The CDR3 covers 16 residues. The CDR3 is CASLPKSRLAGDEQFF. In DNA form, the CDR3 reads TGTGCCAGCTTACCCAAGTCGAGACTAGCGGGCGATGAGCAGTTCTTC.

The rearrangement links TRBV30 to TRBJ2-1, with D tentatively TRBD2 (6 bases). This CDR3 has 13 residues. V was pared by 0 bases and J by 9 bases, with 12 bases between. Germline CDR1 is GTSNPN and CDR2 is SVGIG (reference sequence). CDR3 sequence reads: CAWSVGSGGEQFF. In DNA form, the CDR3 reads TGTGCCTGGAGTGTCGGGTCCGGGGGTGAGCAGTTCTTC.

The chain uses TRBV11-2 and TRBJ2-3; D is tentatively TRBD1 or TRBD2 (5 bases each). V dropped 5 bases and J dropped 6 bases, with 15 bases sitting between them. Germline V gives CDR1 SGHAT, CDR2 FQNNGV. The CDR3 is 14 residues long. The CDR3 DNA follows: TGTGCCAGCAGCCGGGACCCCGAAAGGGATACGCAGTATTTT. Its protein is CASSRDPERDTQYF.

The chain employs TRBV7-2 and TRBJ2-3; D might be TRBD2 (6 bases). Between the trimmed V and J ends, which lost 5 bases and 0 bases, there was a span of 15 bases. The CDR3 has 16 amino acids. Germline V CDR1 and CDR2: SGHTA, FQGNSA. The CDR3 region is CASSKLGLPSTDTQYF. The CDR3 coding sequence is TGTGCCAGCAGCAAATTGGGACTGCCTAGCACAGATACGCAGTATTTT.

J is TRBJ1-5 and V is TRBV6-1; 8 bases map to TRBD1. The length of the CDR3 is 15 residues. Germline lookup yields CDR1 MNHNS and CDR2 SASEGT. Losses at the gene ends were 4 bases for V and 4 bases for J; bases not matched to a gene: 6. The CDR3 spells CASSVDRDWNQPQHF. In DNA form, the CDR3 reads TGTGCCAGCAGTGTGGACAGGGATTGGAATCAGCCCCAGCATTTT.

This chain joins TRBV25-1 and TRBJ2-5; 8 nucleotides line up with TRBD1. Losses at the gene ends were 0 bases for V and 5 bases for J; bases not matched to a gene: 5. Germline V gene lookup returns CDR1 MGHDK and CDR2 SYGVNS. This CDR3 is 15 amino acids long. CDR3 region: CASSEYQGAAETQYF. The DNA for the CDR3 is TGTGCCAGCAGTGAATACCAGGGGGCGGCTGAGACCCAGTACTTC.

The chain carries TRBV13 and TRBJ2-3, with 14 positions matching TRBD2. Per the germline V gene, CDR1 is PRHDT and CDR2 is FYEKMQ (reference sequence). This CDR3 contains 17 residues. J was trimmed by 3 bases and V by 5 bases; bases with no gene match: 7. CDR3 in amino acids: CASSRRLAGGKTDTQYF. CDR3 in DNA: TGTGCCAGCAGCCGGAGACTAGCGGGAGGGAAGACAGATACGCAGTATTTT.

The gene calls are TRBV5-6 and TRBJ1-4; the D is unclear. Germline assignment: CDR1 SGHDT and CDR2 YYEEEE. The V end was cut by 3 bases, the J end by 5 bases, with 11 bases between. CDR3 length equals 14 residues. CDR3 coding DNA: TGTGCCAGCAGCTCCTTCCTCGGGAATGAAAAACTGTTTTTT. As protein: CASSSFLGNEKLFF. The full variable domain, in which reference TRBV5-6 and TRBJ1-4 provide the parts outside the CDR3, is DAGVTQSPTHLIKTRGQQVTLRCSPKSGHDTVSWYQQALGQGPQFIFQYYEEEERQRGNFPDRFSGHQFPNYSSELNVNALLLGDSALYLCASSSFLGNEKLFFGSGTQLSVL.

V usage is TRBV5-6 and J usage is TRBJ2-6; no clear D gene. V lost 4 bases, J lost 2 bases, and 10 bases lay in between. The CDR3 has 15 residues. Germline V lookup: CDR1 SGHDT, CDR2 YYEEEE. In DNA form, the CDR3 reads TGTGCCAGCAGCCCCCCGACAACTGGGGCCAACGTCCTGACTTTC. This codes for CASSPPTTGANVLTF.

This clone was found once. The V gene is TRBV4-1, the J gene TRBJ1-5; no definite D call. This CDR3 contains 15 residues. Germline CDR1 reads MGHRA; CDR2 reads YSYEKL. The V gene lost 0 bases and the J gene lost 2 bases, with 8 bases spanning the gap. CDR3 amino acids: CASSQEWQGNQPQHF. Written as DNA, the CDR3 is TGCGCCAGCAGCCAAGAGTGGCAAGGCAATCAGCCCCAGCATTTT.

The rearrangement joins TRBV7-2 to TRBJ2-7; D might be TRBD1 or TRBD2, each matching 5 bases. The V end was cut by 5 bases, the J end by 6 bases, with 20 bases between. The CDR3 runs 15 residues. Germline V lookup: CDR1 SGHTA, CDR2 FQGNSA. The CDR3 DNA reads as TGTGCCAGCAGCCCAAGTCCGGGACGTATCGGCGAGCAGTACTTC. Encoded protein: CASSPSPGRIGEQYF.

The chain combines TRBV18 with TRBJ2-3, with 7 bases aligning to TRBD2. Germline CDR1 KGHSH, CDR2 LQKENI. The CDR3 consists of 16 residues. Trimming at V came to 0 bases and at J to 3 bases, leaving 6 bases not matched to a gene. In DNA form, the CDR3 reads TGTGCCAGCTCACCACCGGGGCGGGAGAGAACAGATACGCAGTATTTT. This sequence encodes CASSPPGRERTDTQYF.

The chain employs TRBV2 and TRBJ2-1; 10 bases are a match to TRBD2. The CDR3 is 15 amino acids. The germline V gene encodes CDR1 SNHLY and CDR2 FYNNEI. Unmatched junction bases numbered 4, after V lost 4 bases and J lost 4 bases. The CDR3 loop is CASSGTSGIYNEQFF. CDR3 coding DNA: TGTGCCAGCAGTGGGACTAGCGGTATATACAATGAGCAGTTCTTC.

The V and J genes are TRBV4-3 and TRBJ2-3; TRBD2 agrees at 8 bases. With 0 bases clipped from V and 4 bases from J, the junction kept 6 bases outside the gene matches. The CDR3 spans 16 residues. Germline loops: CDR1 LGHNA, CDR2 YSLEER. CDR3 amino acids: CASSQEFTGGADTQYF. The CDR3 region has the DNA TGCGCCAGCAGCCAAGAATTTACGGGAGGGGCAGATACGCAGTATTTT.